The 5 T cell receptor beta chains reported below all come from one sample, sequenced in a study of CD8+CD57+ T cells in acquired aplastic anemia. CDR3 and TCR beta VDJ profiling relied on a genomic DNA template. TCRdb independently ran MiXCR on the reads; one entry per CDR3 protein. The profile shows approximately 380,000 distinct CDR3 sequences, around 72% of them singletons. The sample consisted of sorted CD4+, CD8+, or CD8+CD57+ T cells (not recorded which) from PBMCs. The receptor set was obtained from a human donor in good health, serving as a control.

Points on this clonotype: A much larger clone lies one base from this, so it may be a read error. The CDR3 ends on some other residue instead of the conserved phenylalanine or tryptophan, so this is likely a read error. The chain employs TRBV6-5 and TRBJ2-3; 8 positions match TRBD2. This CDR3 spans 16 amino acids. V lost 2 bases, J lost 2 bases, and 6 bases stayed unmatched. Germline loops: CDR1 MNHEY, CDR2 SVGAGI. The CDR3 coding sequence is TGTGCCAGCAGTTACCACAGAGCGGGGGACACAGATACGCAGTATGTT. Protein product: CASSYHRAGDTDTQYV.

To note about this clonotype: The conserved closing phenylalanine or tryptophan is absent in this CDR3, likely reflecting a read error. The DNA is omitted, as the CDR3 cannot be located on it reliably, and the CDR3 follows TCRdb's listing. The CDR3 loop reads CASTQRAGEYADL. This chain links TRBV7-3 with TRBJ2-5; the table calls TRBD2, which could not be checked here. The CDR3 adds up to 13 amino acids, both ends counted. CDR1 SGHTA and CDR2 FQGTGA come from the germline V gene.

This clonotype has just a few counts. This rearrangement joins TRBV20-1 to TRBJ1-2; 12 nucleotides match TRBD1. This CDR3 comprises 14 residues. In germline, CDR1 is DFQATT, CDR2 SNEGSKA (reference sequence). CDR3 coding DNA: TGCAGCGTTGAAGGTCGGGACAGGGGGCTTGGCTACACCTTC. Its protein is CSVEGRDRGLGYTF.

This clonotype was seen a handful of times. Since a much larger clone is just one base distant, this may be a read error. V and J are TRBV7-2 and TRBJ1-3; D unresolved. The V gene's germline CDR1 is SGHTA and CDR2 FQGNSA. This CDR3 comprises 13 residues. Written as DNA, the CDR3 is TGCGCCAGCAGCATATTAGGGAGGAACACCATATATTTT. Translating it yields CASSILGRNTIYF.

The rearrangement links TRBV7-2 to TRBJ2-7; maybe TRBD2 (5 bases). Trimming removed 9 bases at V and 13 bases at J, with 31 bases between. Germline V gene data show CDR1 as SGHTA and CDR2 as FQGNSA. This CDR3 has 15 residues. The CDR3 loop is CASTPRGSVYEQYYF. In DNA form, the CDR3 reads TGTGCCAGTACTCCCCGGGGTAGCGTCTACGAGCAGTACTACTTC. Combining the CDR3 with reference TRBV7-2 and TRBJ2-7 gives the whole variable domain GAGVSQSPSNKVTEKGKDVELRCDPISGHTALYWYRQSLGQGLEFLIYFQGNSAPDKSGLPSDRFSAERTGGSVSTLTIQRTQQEDSAVYLCASTPRGSVYEQYYFGPGTRLTVT.